The TCR beta chain described here comes from a study of CD8 T cells in ankylosing spondylitis. General study points: In reactive arthritis synovial fluid and blood, some motif variants had been reported before. Ankylosing spondylitis blood appeared to carry a characteristic TCR beta motif of seven to nine highly homologous variants.

Trimming took 3 bases from V and 7 from J, leaving 13 bases between them. Germline V gives CDR1 DFQATT, CDR2 SNEGSKA (reference sequence). The CDR3 length is 13 residues. This clonotype was recorded a few times. Its antigen is unidentified. With molecular barcodes, quantitative 5'-RACE was used to make the TCR beta libraries. TCRdb re-called the 5' RACE reads through MiXCR, storing one row per CDR3 protein. The sample has hundreds of thousands of distinct CDR3 sequences, about 12% seen once. The sequence derives from a male donor with ankylosing spondylitis. Sequencing used blood, either unsorted or a sorted T cell fraction (not recorded which). The chain recombines TRBV20-1 with TRBJ1-5; D unclear. The CDR3 DNA reads as TGCAGTGCTAGTTTGGGAGTGAGGCAGCCCCAGCATTTT. Translating it yields CSASLGVRQPQHF.